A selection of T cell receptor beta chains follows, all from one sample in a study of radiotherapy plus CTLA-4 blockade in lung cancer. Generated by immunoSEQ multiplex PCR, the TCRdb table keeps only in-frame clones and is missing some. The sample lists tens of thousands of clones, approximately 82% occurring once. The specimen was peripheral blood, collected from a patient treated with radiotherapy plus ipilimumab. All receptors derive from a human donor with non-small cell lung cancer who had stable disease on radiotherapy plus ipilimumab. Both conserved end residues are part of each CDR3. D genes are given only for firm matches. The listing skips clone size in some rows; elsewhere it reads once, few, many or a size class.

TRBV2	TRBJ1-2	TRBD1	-	TGTGCCAGCGGGACAGGGGGCAACTATGGCTACACCTTC	CASGTGGNYGYTF
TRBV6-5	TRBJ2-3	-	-	TGTGCCAGCACCGGGCCAGATACGCAGTATTTT	CASTGPDTQYF
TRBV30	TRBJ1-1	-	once	TGTGCCTGGAGTGCCAATACAGGGTTTGAAGCTTTCTTT	CAWSANTGFEAFF
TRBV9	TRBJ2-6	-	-	TGTGCCACCTCTGGAGTCCGGGGCGCTGGGGCCAACGTCCTGACTTTC	CATSGVRGAGANVLTF
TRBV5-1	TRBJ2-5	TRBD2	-	TGCGCCAGCACCCGGACTAGCGGATACCAAGAGACCCAGTACTTC	CASTRTSGYQETQYF
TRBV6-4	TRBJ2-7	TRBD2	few	TGTGCCAGCAGCCAACGGGGGGGGACCGAGCAGTACTTC	CASSQRGGTEQYF
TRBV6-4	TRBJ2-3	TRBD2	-	TGTGCCAGCAGTGACCGGCGGGGGGGCCAAGATACGCAGTATTTT	CASSDRRGGQDTQYF
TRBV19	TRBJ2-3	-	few	TGTGCCAGTAGTATTTTCGGTTGGGGAACAGATACGCAGTATTTT	CASSIFGWGTDTQYF
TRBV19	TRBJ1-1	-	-	TGTGCCAGTAGGGGCAGGGAGCGCACTGAAGCTTTCTTT	CASRGRERTEAFF
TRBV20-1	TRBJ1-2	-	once	TGCAGTGCTAGTGGTTCCTATGGCTACACCTTC	CSASGSYGYTF
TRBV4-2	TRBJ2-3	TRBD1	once	TGTGCCAGCAGCCAAGGACAGGGAACTAGCACAGATACGCAGTATTTT	CASSQGQGTSTDTQYF
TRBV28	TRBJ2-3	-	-	TGTGCCAGCACCTCCGGCGGCAGGAACACAGATACGCAGTATTTT	CASTSGGRNTDTQYF
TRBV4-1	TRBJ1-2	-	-	TGCGCCAGCAGCCGATATGCTAGTGGACCCAACTATGGCTACACCTTC	CASSRYASGPNYGYTF
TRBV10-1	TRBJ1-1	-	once	TGCGCCAGCAGTTCCGGGTGGGACACTGAAGCTTTCTTT	CASSSGWDTEAFF
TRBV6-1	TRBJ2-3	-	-	TGTGCCAGCACTCCCAGGGACCTATTCACAGATACGCAGTATTTT	CASTPRDLFTDTQYF
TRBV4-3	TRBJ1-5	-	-	TGCGCCAGCAGCCCCTACCGGGGACAGCCCCAGCATTTT	CASSPYRGQPQHF
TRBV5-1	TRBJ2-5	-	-	TGCGCCAGCAGCTTAGGACCCAGCGGACAAGAGACCCAGTACTTC	CASSLGPSGQETQYF
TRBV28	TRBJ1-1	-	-	TGTGCCAGCAGTCTTTTACCGGACGGCGAGAACACTGAAGCTTTCTTT	CASSLLPDGENTEAFF
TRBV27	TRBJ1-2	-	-	TGTGCCAGCAGCCCCGGGAGGGGTGGCTACACCTTC	CASSPGRGGYTF
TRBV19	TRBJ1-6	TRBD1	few	TGTGCCAGTAGTATAACAGGGGATAATTCACCCCTCCACTTT	CASSITGDNSPLHF
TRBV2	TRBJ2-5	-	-	TGTGCCAGCAGTAAGGACAGTGGCCATCAAGAGACCCAGTACTTC	CASSKDSGHQETQYF
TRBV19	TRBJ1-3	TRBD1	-	TGTGCCAGTAACTATGGGACAGGCTCTGGAAACACCATATATTTT	CASNYGTGSGNTIYF
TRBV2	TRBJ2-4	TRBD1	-	TGTGCCAGCACCCGACAGGGCTGGGGCATTCAGTACTTC	CASTRQGWGIQYF
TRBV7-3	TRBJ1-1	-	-	TGTGCCAGCAGCTTAAACCCAGGGTTGGACACTGAAGCTTTCTTT	CASSLNPGLDTEAFF
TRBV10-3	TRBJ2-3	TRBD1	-	TGTGCCATCAACACCGGGACAGGGAGAAACACAGATACGCAGTATTTT	CAINTGTGRNTDTQYF
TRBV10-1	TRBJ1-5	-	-	TGCGCCAGCAGTGACGGTCTACCTAATCAGCCCCAGCATTTT	CASSDGLPNQPQHF
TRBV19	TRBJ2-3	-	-	TGTGCCACTAGGGGCCGGACAGTAGGCACAGATACGCAGTATTTT	CATRGRTVGTDTQYF
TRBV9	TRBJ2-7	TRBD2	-	TGTGCCAGCAGCGTTATAGCGGGGGGTTACGAGCAGTACTTC	CASSVIAGGYEQYF
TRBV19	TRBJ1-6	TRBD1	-	TGTGCCAGTAGTTCGGGGACAGGAGCCTTTCTCCTCCACTTT	CASSSGTGAFLLHF
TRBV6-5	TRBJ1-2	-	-	TGTGCCTCCTGGGGGGCGGGTGGCTACACCTTC	CASWGAGGYTF
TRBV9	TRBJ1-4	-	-	TGTGCCAGCAGCGTAGGTAGGGGTAATGAAAAACTGTTTTTT	CASSVGRGNEKLFF
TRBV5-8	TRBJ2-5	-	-	TGTGCCAGCAGCTTGGGTCTTGCAGGGCAAGAGACCCAGTACTTC	CASSLGLAGQETQYF
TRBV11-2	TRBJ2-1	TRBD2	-	TGTGCCAGCAGCTTAGTCGGTAGCGGGGCCAATGAGCAGTTCTTC	CASSLVGSGANEQFF
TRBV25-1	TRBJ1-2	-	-	TGTGCCAGCAGTGACCCGGGCCGCTCAAGGGGCTACACCTTC	CASSDPGRSRGYTF
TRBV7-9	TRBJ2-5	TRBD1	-	TGTGCCAGCAGCTTCCCCTGGCAGGGGGCGCAGGAGGAGACCCAGTACTTC	CASSFPWQGAQEETQYF
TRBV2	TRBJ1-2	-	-	TGTGCCAGCAGGAGACAGGAGGACGGCTACACCTTC	CASRRQEDGYTF
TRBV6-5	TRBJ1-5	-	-	TGTGCCAGCAGGCCAGATTTCTATAGCAATCAGCCCCAGCATTTT	CASRPDFYSNQPQHF
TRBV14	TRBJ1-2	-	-	TGTGCCAGCAGCCCTAATATGCGGAGTGGCTACACCTTC	CASSPNMRSGYTF
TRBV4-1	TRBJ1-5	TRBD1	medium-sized	TGCGCCAGCAGCCAAACCAGACAGGGGGCTCAGCCCCAGCATTTT	CASSQTRQGAQPQHF
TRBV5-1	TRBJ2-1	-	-	TGCGCCAGCAGCTTGGGCCAGGGGCTTTACAATGAGCAGTTCTTC	CASSLGQGLYNEQFF
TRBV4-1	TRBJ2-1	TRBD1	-	TGCGCCAGCAGCCAAGGGACAGGGAGCGGCTATGAGCAGTTCTTC	CASSQGTGSGYEQFF
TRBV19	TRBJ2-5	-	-	TGTGCCAGTAGTATAGATCTTACAGGGTTTGAGACCCAGTACTTC	CASSIDLTGFETQYF
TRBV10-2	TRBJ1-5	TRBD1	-	TGCGCCAGCAGCGAGGACAGGGGGCTAGATTTTAGAAATCAGCCCCAGCATTTT	CASSEDRGLDFRNQPQHF
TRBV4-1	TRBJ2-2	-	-	TGCGCCAGCAGCCAAGTGGCAGCCCACACCGGGGAGCTGTTTTTT	CASSQVAAHTGELFF
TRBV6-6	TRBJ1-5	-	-	TGTGCCAGCAGTTACCCTCCGGGACCGATCAATCAGCCCCAGCATTTT	CASSYPPGPINQPQHF
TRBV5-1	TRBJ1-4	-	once	TGCGCCAGCAGCTTAAGACAATCAACTAATGAAAAACTGTTTTTT	CASSLRQSTNEKLFF
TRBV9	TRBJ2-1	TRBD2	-	TGTGCCAGCAGCGTAGGGGGAGGGGAGGCATTCAATGAGCAGTTCTTC	CASSVGGGEAFNEQFF